This T cell receptor beta chain came from a study of blood T cell repertoires in COVID-19. Study background: PBMCs, B-cell-depleted T cells, or T cells were the source of the cDNA or gDNA that made up the material.

CDR3 size: 16 residues. The junction had 13 bases not matched to a gene; V was cut back by 6 bases and J by 8 bases. Germline assignment: CDR1 MDHEN and CDR2 SYDVKM. Authors' data handling: Amplification with reference gene primers provided the estimates of nucleated cell counts. Using immunoSEQ multiplex PCR, the repertoire was profiled, and TCRdb retains in-frame clones only, with some absent. The V and J calls and clone size come from that table; D and trimming were worked out from the DNA. The table records approximately 120,000 clones, over 60% of them present only once. This receptor was obtained from a man aged 40-50 years with active or convalescent COVID-19. The source material was peripheral blood. The chain combines TRBV28 with TRBJ1-6; TRBD1 aligns across 7 bases. CDR3 sequence: CASSLTTTGKHSPLHF. The CDR3 region has the DNA TGTGCCAGCAGCTTAACCACGACAGGGAAGCATTCACCCCTCCACTTT.